This TCR beta chain is drawn from a study of Tregs in tolerant kidney transplant recipients. Recipients received nonmyeloablative bone marrow transplants from related graft donors, with transient mixed chimerism. CD4+CD25+CD127- Tregs, CD4+CD25- non-Tregs, CD4 and CD8 cells were sorted. About this clone itself: Antigen: not known.

V lost 1 base, J lost 2 bases, and 14 bases lay in between. Germline V CDR1 and CDR2: KGHSH, LQKENI. The CDR3 has 16 residues. Study observations and caveats: The small number of patients limits these findings pending further validation. For some patients, primers changed over time, blocking nucleotide-level comparison. The most relevant donor-specific Treg TCRbeta repertoire apparently came from expansion with activated donor B cells.

TCRdb's table, derived via immunoSEQ multiplex PCR, lists solely in-frame clones and lacks some. This sample carries about 50,000 clones, more than 70% of them seen once, and the ten largest clones take 15% to 17%. The clonotype was recovered from a human patient who received a combined kidney and bone marrow transplant. Part of the T cells may come from the graft donor. This sample comprised CD8+ T cells from blood (PBMCs), obtained 12 months after the transplant. The chain carries TRBV18 and TRBJ1-1; a possible D gene is TRBD1 (5 bases). In nucleotides, the CDR3 is TGTGCCAGCTCACCACAAGTGACAGCTCCAAACACTGAAGCTTTCTTT. It yields the protein CASSPQVTAPNTEAFF.